The clone carrying this T cell receptor beta chain showed up just a few times. The data were obtained in a study of blood T cell repertoires in COVID-19. Data came from immunoSEQ multiplex PCR; TCRdb stores just in-frame clones and leaves some out. The table shows 95,000 to 100,000 clones, with around 80% occurring only once. The CDR3 consists of 16 residues. The V gene's germline CDR1 is SGHRS and CDR2 YFSETQ. V lost 7 bases and J lost 3, with 22 bases in between. The clonotype comes from a man in his 70s with acute or convalescent COVID-19. The chain recombines TRBV5-1 with TRBJ2-5; possible D gene TRBD1, 7 bases. The sequenced material came from peripheral blood. CDR3 protein: CASSPTGPGAKETQYF. CDR3 sequence (DNA): TGCGCCAGCTCGCCGACAGGGCCGGGGGCCAAAGAGACCCAGTACTTC. The complete variable domain, with remaining parts taken from reference TRBV5-1 and TRBJ2-5, reads KAGVTQTPRYLIKTRGQQVTLSCSPISGHRSVSWYQQTPGQGLQFLFEYFSETQRNKGNFPGRFSGRQFSNSRSEMNVSTLELGDSALYLCASSPTGPGAKETQYFGPGTRLLVL.